This is a list of T cell receptor beta chains from one sample in a study of human T cells and chemical hapten exposure. TCRdb reprocessed the RACE reads via MiXCR and lists one record per CDR3 protein. The profile shows tens of thousands of distinct CDR3 sequences, 9.5% to 15% of them singletons. This material consisted of whole blood, taken in connection with sensitization to the hapten diphenylcyclopropenone (DPC). The source is a woman aged 25 to 45 with alopecia areata. Some clones in this sample may be carry-over from other donors' samples. CDR3s include the opening cysteine and the closing phenylalanine or tryptophan. The order of the fields is V gene, clone size, D gene, J gene, CDR3 protein, CDR3 DNA. A D gene is named only where the DNA matches it firmly. The size entry is marked missing in some rows and otherwise reads once, few, many or a size class.

TRBV6-2/TRBV6-3	-	TRBD1	TRBJ1-1	CASSIQGAGNTEAFF	TGTGCCAGCAGCATACAGGGGGCTGGGAACACTGAAGCTTTCTTT
TRBV5-4	many	-	TRBJ2-7	CASSLESGYEQYF	TGTGCCAGCAGCTTGGAGAGCGGGTACGAGCAGTACTTC
TRBV28	many	-	TRBJ1-5	CASSFWGMDNQPQHF	TGTGCCAGCAGTTTTTGGGGTATGGACAATCAGCCCCAGCATTTT
TRBV12-3/TRBV12-4	-	-	TRBJ1-5	CASSFLRSIKQPQHF	TGTGCCAGCTCCTTTCTCAGGTCGATTAAGCAGCCCCAGCATTTT
TRBV7-2	many	TRBD2	TRBJ2-5	CASSLGWSGVQETQYF	TGTGCCAGCAGCTTAGGTTGGAGCGGGGTCCAAGAGACCCAGTACTTC
TRBV29-1	many	-	TRBJ2-5	CSVEDLYARATQYF	TGCAGCGTTGAAGATCTATATGCCCGGGCGACCCAGTACTTC
TRBV7-6	many	TRBD1	TRBJ1-6	CASSSGQENSPLHF	TGTGCCAGCAGCTCAGGACAGGAGAATTCACCCCTCCACTTT
TRBV20-1	few	-	TRBJ1-1	CSASRAGIGKTEAFF	TGCAGTGCTAGTAGGGCAGGGATCGGGAAGACTGAAGCTTTCTTT
TRBV9	many	-	TRBJ2-3	CASSVERLEDTQYF	TGTGCCAGCAGCGTAGAACGACTCGAAGATACGCAGTATTTT
TRBV5-4	many	-	TRBJ2-1	CASSLALGNEQFF	TGTGCCAGCAGCTTGGCCCTTGGGAATGAGCAGTTCTTC
TRBV7-3	many	-	TRBJ2-2	CASSPDLDKNTGELFF	TGTGCCAGCAGCCCAGACCTGGATAAGAACACCGGGGAGCTGTTTTTT
TRBV6-2/TRBV6-3	many	TRBD2	TRBJ2-3	CASSSGLAAQGYTQYF	TGTGCCAGCAGCTCGGGACTAGCTGCTCAAGGTTATACGCAGTATTTT
TRBV15	-	-	TRBJ2-7	CATSRARGPGYEQYF	TGTGCCACCAGCAGAGCCAGGGGCCCAGGGTACGAGCAGTACTTC
TRBV27	few	-	TRBJ2-3	CASSLFLTDTQYF	TGTGCCAGCAGTCTATTCCTCACAGATACGCAGTATTTT
TRBV6-2/TRBV6-3	few	TRBD2	TRBJ2-7	CASSYGWSGRAGSYEQYF	TGTGCCAGCAGTTACGGTTGGAGCGGGAGGGCCGGCTCCTACGAGCAGTACTTC
TRBV21-1	-	-	TRBJ2-5	CASSKGGRAETQYF	TGTGCCAGCAGCAAAGGCGGGAGAGCAGAGACCCAGTACTTC
TRBV7-9	few	-	TRBJ2-1	CASSFRGDVVNEQFF	TGTGCCAGCAGCTTTAGGGGGGATGTCGTCAATGAGCAGTTCTTC
TRBV10-3	-	TRBD1	TRBJ2-7	CATGGTGRHEQYF	TGTGCCACCGGAGGGACAGGGCGGCACGAGCAGTACTTC
TRBV5-4	many	-	TRBJ2-3	CASSSHTDTQYF	TGTGCCAGCAGTTCTCATACAGATACGCAGTATTTT
TRBV24-1	few	TRBD2	TRBJ2-3	CATSEPASGRETDTQYF	TGTGCCACCAGTGAGCCGGCTAGCGGGAGGGAGACCGATACGCAGTATTTT
TRBV12-3/TRBV12-4	many	-	TRBJ1-5	CASSLQGLPQHF	TGTGCCAGCAGTCTTCAGGGACTACCCCAGCATTTT
TRBV28	few	-	TRBJ2-3	CASSLANTDTQYF	TGTGCCAGCAGTTTAGCCAACACAGATACGCAGTATTTT
TRBV11-3	-	TRBD1	TRBJ2-1	CASSAKATGYNEQFF	TGTGCCAGCAGCGCAAAAGCGACAGGGTACAATGAGCAGTTCTTC
TRBV6-6	few	-	TRBJ2-7	CASTGTYEQYF	TGTGCCAGCACGGGAACCTACGAGCAGTACTTC
TRBV20-1	few	-	TRBJ2-5	CSARDRTGQETQYF	TGCAGTGCTAGAGATAGGACGGGACAAGAGACCCAGTACTTC
TRBV11-1	few	TRBD2	TRBJ2-1	CASSQGLAEHNEQFF	TGTGCCAGCAGCCAGGGACTAGCGGAGCACAATGAGCAGTTCTTC
TRBV6-2/TRBV6-3	few	-	TRBJ2-3	CASSSGLVSQYF	TGTGCCAGCAGTTCAGGTCTTGTTTCGCAGTATTTT
TRBV4-3	few	-	TRBJ2-2	CASSQSYRSNTGELFF	TGCGCCAGCAGCCAATCGTACCGATCGAACACCGGGGAGCTGTTTTTT
TRBV19	many	TRBD1	TRBJ1-5	CASNDRGRNQPQHF	TGTGCCAGTAATGACAGGGGGAGGAATCAGCCCCAGCATTTT
TRBV28	-	TRBD1	TRBJ1-5	CASRGTGGKPQHF	TGTGCCAGCAGGGGGACAGGGGGCAAGCCCCAGCATTTT
TRBV28	-	-	TRBJ2-5	CASSLGPTPQETQYF	TGTGCCAGCAGTTTGGGACCTACTCCGCAAGAGACCCAGTACTTC
TRBV28	few	-	TRBJ1-6	CASSFRPDSPLHF	TGTGCCAGCAGTTTCCGCCCAGATTCACCCCTCCACTTT
TRBV20-1	few	TRBD2	TRBJ2-1	CSATGTSGRYEQFF	TGCAGTGCCACCGGGACTAGCGGGAGGTATGAGCAGTTCTTC
TRBV28	many	-	TRBJ1-4	CASLRGSNEKLFF	TGTGCCAGCCTCCGGGGGAGTAATGAAAAACTGTTTTTT
TRBV6-5	many	-	TRBJ2-5	CASSWTVKETQYF	TGTGCCAGCAGTTGGACGGTAAAAGAGACCCAGTACTTC
TRBV12-3/TRBV12-4	few	-	TRBJ1-1	CASSYLNTEAFF	TGTGCCAGCAGCTACTTGAACACTGAAGCTTTCTTT
TRBV6-2/TRBV6-3	many	-	TRBJ1-1	CASSPFFLPNTEAFF	TGTGCCAGCAGTCCGTTCTTTCTACCGAACACTGAAGCTTTCTTT
TRBV6-2/TRBV6-3	many	-	TRBJ2-1	CASSWQTWAEGEQFF	TGTGCCAGCAGTTGGCAGACCTGGGCCGAGGGTGAGCAGTTCTTC
TRBV6-2/TRBV6-3	many	-	TRBJ1-5	CASSRPLGQPQHF	TGTGCCAGCAGTAGACCGCTGGGTCAGCCCCAGCATTTT
TRBV29-1	many	-	TRBJ1-1	CSVDHGKAFF	TGCAGCGTTGATCATGGTAAAGCTTTCTTT
TRBV6-2/TRBV6-3	many	-	TRBJ1-2	CASSYSERQIYGYTF	TGTGCCAGCAGTTACTCTGAGCGGCAGATCTATGGCTACACCTTC
TRBV6-2/TRBV6-3	many	-	TRBJ2-7	CASSPSDYEQYF	TGTGCCAGCAGTCCTTCCGACTACGAGCAGTACTTC
TRBV7-2	-	-	TRBJ2-3	CASSLDYYTDTQYF	TGTGCCAGCAGCTTGGACTACTACACAGATACGCAGTATTTT
TRBV29-1	-	-	TRBJ1-3	CSVVRRPIRNTIYF	TGCAGCGTTGTAAGGCGGCCGATCCGAAACACCATATATTTT
TRBV7-8	many	-	TRBJ1-2	CASSLRGSSYGYTF	TGTGCCAGCAGCTTGAGAGGCTCCAGCTATGGCTACACCTTC
TRBV11-2	-	-	TRBJ2-3	CASSRTGGGADTQYF	TGTGCCAGCAGCCGGACAGGCGGAGGGGCAGATACGCAGTATTTT
TRBV28	-	-	TRBJ1-3	CASSLAATNENTIYF	TGTGCCAGCAGTTTGGCAGCGACAAACGAAAACACCATATATTTT
TRBV21-1	-	-	TRBJ1-2	CASTSRRGDYGYTF	TGTGCCAGCACCTCTCGTAGGGGGGACTATGGCTACACCTTC
TRBV27	-	TRBD1	TRBJ1-5	CASSLNSGTVQHF	TGTGCCAGCAGTTTGAACAGTGGGACAGTCCAGCATTTT
TRBV7-2	few	TRBD2	TRBJ2-3	CASSSTSGAYTDTQYF	TGTGCCAGCAGCTCAACTAGCGGGGCCTACACAGATACGCAGTATTTT
TRBV7-2	many	-	TRBJ2-5	CASSPQDLQETQYF	TGTGCCAGCAGCCCGCAGGATCTTCAAGAGACCCAGTACTTC
TRBV11-3	many	-	TRBJ1-1	CASSKGGTEAFF	TGTGCCAGCTCTAAGGGGGGCACTGAAGCTTTCTTT
TRBV28	many	TRBD2	TRBJ2-2	CASGTIGFGTGELFF	TGTGCCAGCGGGACTATCGGTTTTGGCACCGGGGAGCTGTTTTTT